This T cell receptor beta chain was identified during a study of blood T cell repertoires in COVID-19. At the level of the study: Italy, Spain and the United States were the sources of the convalescent and acute COVID-19 samples.

Patients at the Seattle site were enrolled during active infection and followed longitudinally. The protocol was immunoSEQ multiplex PCR, while the TCRdb copy is restricted to in-frame clones and leaves out a portion. The data contain about 97,000 clones, roughly 92% of them singletons. CDR3 size: 11 residues. The germline V gene has CDR1 DFQATT and CDR2 SNEGSKA (reference sequence). The V end lost 6 bases, the J end lost 8 bases, and 13 bases lay between the germline ends. The specimen sequenced was peripheral blood. The V and J genes are TRBV20-1 and TRBJ1-2; a possible D gene is TRBD1 (5 bases). The receptor was isolated from a woman in her fifties or sixties with COVID-19, enrolled during active disease. The CDR3 is CSAQEQYGYTF. The CDR3 DNA reads as TGCAGTGCACAGGAACAATACGGCTACACCTTC.